This TCR beta chain was sequenced in a study of response to subunit inactivated influenza vaccine. General study points: T cells newly recruited by each seasonal influenza vaccination are few, the authors suggested.

A single record per CDR3 protein comes from TCRdb applying MiXCR to the RT-PCR reads. The table records about 240,000 distinct CDR3 sequences, approximately 12% of them present only once. The table lists this clonotype with a count of one. Its antigen is unknown. This receptor was obtained from a man aged 50 to 60 who received an inactivated influenza vaccine. The material sequenced was non-naive T cells sorted from PBMCs, taken about 14 days before vaccination.

The chain's CDR3 is CASSYSMFQPNQPQHF. Here the CDR3 DNA reads TGTGCCAGCAGTTACTCGATGTTCCAGCCTAATCAGCCCCAGCATTTT. The chain carries TRBV6-2 or TRBV6-3 and TRBJ1-5; D uncertain. CDR3 length: 16 amino acids. CDR1 and CDR2 (germline): MNHEY, SVGEGT. V dropped 0 bases and J dropped 4 bases, with 13 bases sitting between them.